The text below deals with one T cell receptor beta chain. The data were taken from a study of blood T cell repertoires in COVID-19. Study-wide context: COVID-19 samples from acute and convalescent phases originated in the United States, Italy and Spain. Sample material is recorded as cDNA or gDNA derived from T cells, B-cell-depleted T cells, or PBMCs.

Authors' data handling: For nucleated cells, counts were estimated from reference gene primer amplification. Sequenced by immunoSEQ multiplex PCR; TCRdb stores in-frame clones only, minus some. That table furnishes V, J and clone size, whereas the DNA furnished D and trimming. The sample includes some 150,000 clones, less than 95% of them seen just once. V was clipped by 1 base and J by 0 bases, with 7 bases between them. The CDR3 totals 15 residues. Per the germline V gene, CDR1 is LNHDA and CDR2 is SQIVND (reference sequence). The TCR comes from a man aged 45-65 years with acute or convalescent COVID-19. The V gene is TRBV19, the J gene TRBJ1-5; possible D gene TRBD1, 5 bases. The source material was peripheral blood. The CDR3 spells CASSIGGVSNQPQHF. The CDR3 DNA is TGTGCCAGTAGTATAGGGGGGGTTAGCAATCAGCCCCAGCATTTT. Looking up the rest from reference TRBV19 and TRBJ1-5 gives the full variable domain: DGGITQSPKYLFRKEGQNVTLSCEQNLNHDAMYWYRQDPGQGLRLIYYSQIVNDFQKGDIAEGYSVSREKKESFPLTVTSAQKNPTAFYLCASSIGGVSNQPQHFGDGTRLSIL.